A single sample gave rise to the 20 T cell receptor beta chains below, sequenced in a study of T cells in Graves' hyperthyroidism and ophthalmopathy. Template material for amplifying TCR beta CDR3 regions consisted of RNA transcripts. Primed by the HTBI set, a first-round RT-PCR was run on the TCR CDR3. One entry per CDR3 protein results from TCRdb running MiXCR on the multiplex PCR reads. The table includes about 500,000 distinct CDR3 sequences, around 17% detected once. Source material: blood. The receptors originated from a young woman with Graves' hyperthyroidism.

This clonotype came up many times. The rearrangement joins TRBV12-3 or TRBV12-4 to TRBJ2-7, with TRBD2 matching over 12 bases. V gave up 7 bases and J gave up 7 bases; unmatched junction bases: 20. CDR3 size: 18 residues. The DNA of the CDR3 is TGTGCCAGCAATCTGGGGGGACTAGCGGGCAGGGGGGTGATGGAGCAGTACTTC. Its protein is CASNLGGLAGRGVMEQYF.

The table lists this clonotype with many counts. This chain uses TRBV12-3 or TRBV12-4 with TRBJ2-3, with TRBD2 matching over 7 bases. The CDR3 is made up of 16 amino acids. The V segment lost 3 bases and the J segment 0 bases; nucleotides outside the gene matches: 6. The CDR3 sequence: CASSFALAASTDTQYF. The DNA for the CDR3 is TGTGCCAGCAGTTTCGCGCTAGCGGCTAGCACAGATACGCAGTATTTT.

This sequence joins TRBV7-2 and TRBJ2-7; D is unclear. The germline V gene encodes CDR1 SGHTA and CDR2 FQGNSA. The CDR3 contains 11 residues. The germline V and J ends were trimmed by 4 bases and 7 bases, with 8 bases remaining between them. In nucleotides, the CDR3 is TGTGCCAGCAGCTCCCTGGGGGAGCAGTACTTC. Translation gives CASSSLGEQYF.

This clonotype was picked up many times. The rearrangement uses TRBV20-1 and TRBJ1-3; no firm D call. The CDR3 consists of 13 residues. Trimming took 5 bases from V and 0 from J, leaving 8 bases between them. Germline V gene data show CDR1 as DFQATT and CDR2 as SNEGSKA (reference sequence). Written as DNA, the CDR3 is TGCAGTGCTCTGCGGTTCTCTGGAAACACCATATATTTT. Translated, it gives CSALRFSGNTIYF.

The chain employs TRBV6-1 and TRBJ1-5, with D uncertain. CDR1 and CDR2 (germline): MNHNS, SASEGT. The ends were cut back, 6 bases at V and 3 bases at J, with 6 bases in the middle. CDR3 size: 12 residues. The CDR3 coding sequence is TGTGCCAGCAGAAGGTCCAATCAGCCCCAGCATTTT. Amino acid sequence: CASRRSNQPQHF.

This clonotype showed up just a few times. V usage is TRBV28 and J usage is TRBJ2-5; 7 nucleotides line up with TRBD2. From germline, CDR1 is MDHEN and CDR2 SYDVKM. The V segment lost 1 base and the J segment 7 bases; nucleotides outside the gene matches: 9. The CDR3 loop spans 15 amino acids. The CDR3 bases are TGTGCCAGCAGTTTATCTGGCGGGAGATGGGTGACCCAGTACTTC. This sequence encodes CASSLSGGRWVTQYF.

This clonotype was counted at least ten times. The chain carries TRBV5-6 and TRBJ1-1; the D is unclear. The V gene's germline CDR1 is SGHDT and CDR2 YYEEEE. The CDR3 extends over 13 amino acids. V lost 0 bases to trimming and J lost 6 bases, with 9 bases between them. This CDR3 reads CASSLGPRPEAFF. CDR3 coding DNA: TGTGCCAGCAGCTTGGGACCGCGGCCTGAAGCTTTCTTT.

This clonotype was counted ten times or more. The CDR3 coding sequence is TGTGCCAGCAGCCCACACCGGACAGGACGGTATAGCAATCAGCCCCAGCATTTT. Translation: CASSPHRTGRYSNQPQHF. The chain links TRBV12-3 or TRBV12-4 to TRBJ1-5, with TRBD1 matching over 7 bases. The CDR3 is made up of 18 amino acids. V lost 6 bases, J lost 0 bases, and 14 bases stayed unmatched.

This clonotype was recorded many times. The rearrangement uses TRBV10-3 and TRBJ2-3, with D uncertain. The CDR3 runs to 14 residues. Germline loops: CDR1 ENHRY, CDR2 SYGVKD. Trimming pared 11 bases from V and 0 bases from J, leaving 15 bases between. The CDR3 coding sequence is TGTGCCGTGCAGGAGTCCTCTAGCACAGATACGCAGTATTTT. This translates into CAVQESSSTDTQYF.

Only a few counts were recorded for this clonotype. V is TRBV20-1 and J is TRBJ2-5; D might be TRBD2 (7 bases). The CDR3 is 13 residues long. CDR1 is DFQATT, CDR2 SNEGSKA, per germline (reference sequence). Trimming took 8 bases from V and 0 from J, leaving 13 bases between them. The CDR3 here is CSCKGGYQETQYF. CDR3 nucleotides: TGCAGTTGCAAGGGGGGGTACCAAGAGACCCAGTACTTC.

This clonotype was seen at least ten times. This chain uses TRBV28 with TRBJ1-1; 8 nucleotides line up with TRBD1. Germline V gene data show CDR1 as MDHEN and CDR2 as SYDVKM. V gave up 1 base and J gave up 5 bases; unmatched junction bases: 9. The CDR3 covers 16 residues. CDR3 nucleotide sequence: TGTGCCAGCAGTTTATTGGACAGGGTTCGAGAAACTGAAGCTTTCTTT. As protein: CASSLLDRVRETEAFF.

The CDR3 region is CASRIDSYGYTF. CDR3 DNA: TGTGCCAGCAGAATAGACAGCTATGGCTACACCTTC. The chain combines TRBV12-3 or TRBV12-4 with TRBJ1-2; D is possibly TRBD1 (5 bases). Deletions cut 6 bases from V and 4 bases from J, with 9 bases between. The CDR3 consists of 12 residues.

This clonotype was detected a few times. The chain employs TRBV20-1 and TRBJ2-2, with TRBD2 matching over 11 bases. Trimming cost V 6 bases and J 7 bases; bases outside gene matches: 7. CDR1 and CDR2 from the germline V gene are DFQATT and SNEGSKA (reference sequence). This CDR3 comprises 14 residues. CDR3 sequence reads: CSAGTSGPDGELFF. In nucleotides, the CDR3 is TGCAGTGCCGGGACTAGCGGCCCGGACGGGGAGCTGTTTTTT.

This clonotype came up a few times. The DNA for the CDR3 is TGCAGTGCTAGTATAGGGGGCGCGCAGCCCCAGCATTTT. This sequence encodes CSASIGGAQPQHF. V is TRBV20-1 and J is TRBJ1-5, with 7 bases aligning to TRBD1. Germline CDR1 and CDR2: DFQATT and SNEGSKA (reference sequence). The CDR3 runs 13 residues. The ends lost 3 bases at V and 7 bases at J; junction bases unmatched: 6.

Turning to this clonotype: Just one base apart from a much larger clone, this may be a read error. Written as DNA, the CDR3 is TGTGCCACCAGCAGAGATGGTGTAAATGGTTCACCCCTCCGCTTT. It translates to CATSRDGVNGSPLRF. This chain joins TRBV15 and TRBJ1-6; no definite D call. There are 15 residues in the CDR3. Looked up from germline, CDR1 is LNHNV and CDR2 is YYDKDF (reference sequence).

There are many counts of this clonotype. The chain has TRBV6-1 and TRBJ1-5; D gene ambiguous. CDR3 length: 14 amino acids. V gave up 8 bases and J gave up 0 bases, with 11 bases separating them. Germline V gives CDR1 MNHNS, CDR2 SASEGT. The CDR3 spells CASRVSHSNQPQHF. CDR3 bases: TGTGCCAGCCGGGTCAGCCATAGCAATCAGCCCCAGCATTTT.

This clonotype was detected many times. The CDR3 nucleotides are TGTGCCAGCAGTCAAGGGCGGTCTTTAAATGAAAAACTGTTTTTT. It is translated as CASSQGRSLNEKLFF. V and J are TRBV12-3 or TRBV12-4 and TRBJ1-4; unclear D gene. Trimming left V 5 bases short and J 5 bases short, with 15 bases between. CDR3 length equals 15 residues.

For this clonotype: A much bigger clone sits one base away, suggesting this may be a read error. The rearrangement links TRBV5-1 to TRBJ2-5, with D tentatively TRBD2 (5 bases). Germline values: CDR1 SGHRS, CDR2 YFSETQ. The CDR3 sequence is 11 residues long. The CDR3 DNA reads TGTGTCAGCAGCGCGGCGGGGACCCAGTACTTC. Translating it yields CVSSAAGTQYF.

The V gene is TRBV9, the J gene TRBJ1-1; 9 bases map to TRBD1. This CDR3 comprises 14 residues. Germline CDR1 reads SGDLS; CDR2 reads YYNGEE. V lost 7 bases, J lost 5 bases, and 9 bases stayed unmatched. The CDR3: CASGSGTGMTEAFF. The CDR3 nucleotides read TGTGCCAGCGGCTCCGGGACAGGGATGACTGAAGCTTTCTTT.

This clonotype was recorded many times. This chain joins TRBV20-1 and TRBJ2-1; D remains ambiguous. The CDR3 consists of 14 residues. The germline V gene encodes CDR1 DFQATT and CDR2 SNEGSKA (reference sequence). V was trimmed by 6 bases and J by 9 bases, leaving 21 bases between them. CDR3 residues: CSAGRQLLLLEQFF. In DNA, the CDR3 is TGCAGTGCCGGTAGGCAGCTACTACTGCTTGAGCAGTTCTTC.